These T cell receptor beta chains were read from a single sample in a study of cytomegalovirus exposure and HLA in healthy donors. TCRdb's copy holds only in-frame clones and misses some; the assay was immunoSEQ multiplex PCR. Its table lists approximately 150,000 clones. The sample was PBMCs. The source is a woman aged 18-30 years in good health and CMV-seronegative. Each CDR3 is given with its conserved first and last residue. A D gene is named only where the DNA matches it firmly.

j_call: TRBJ1-1
v_call: TRBV5-1
cdr3_length: 14
d_call: TRBD1
cdr3_aa: CASSSGQGRTEAFF
cdr3_nt: TGCGCCAGCAGCTCCGGACAGGGAAGAACTGAAGCTTTCTTT

j_call: TRBJ2-7
v_call: TRBV18
cdr3_length: 13
d_call: NA
cdr3_aa: CASSPPSSYEQYF
cdr3_nt: TGTGCCAGCTCACCACCGAGCTCCTACGAGCAGTACTTC

j_call: TRBJ1-5
v_call: TRBV7-3
cdr3_length: 17
d_call: TRBD1
cdr3_aa: CASPLSIRGRSNQPQHF
cdr3_nt: TGTGCCAGCCCGTTGAGTATTAGGGGGCGCAGCAATCAGCCCCAGCATTTT

j_call: TRBJ2-1
v_call: TRBV7-9
cdr3_length: 13
d_call: NA
cdr3_aa: CATNGNSYNEQFF
cdr3_nt: TGTGCTACGAACGGGAACTCCTACAATGAGCAGTTCTTC

j_call: TRBJ1-1
v_call: TRBV10-3
cdr3_length: 13
d_call: NA
cdr3_aa: CAIGEGLNTEAFF
cdr3_nt: TGTGCCATAGGGGAGGGCCTGAACACTGAAGCTTTCTTT

j_call: TRBJ1-5
v_call: TRBV9
cdr3_length: 15
d_call: NA
cdr3_aa: CASSVSGLRNQPQHF
cdr3_nt: TGTGCCAGCAGCGTTTCAGGGCTCCGCAATCAGCCCCAGCATTTT

j_call: TRBJ2-1
v_call: TRBV18
cdr3_length: 14
d_call: TRBD2
cdr3_aa: CASSPLAGGDEQFF
cdr3_nt: TGTGCCAGCTCACCCTTAGCGGGAGGGGATGAGCAGTTCTTC

j_call: TRBJ1-2
v_call: TRBV5-5
cdr3_length: 15
d_call: TRBD1
cdr3_aa: CASSPGTGVGYGYTF
cdr3_nt: TGTGCCAGCAGCCCCGGGACAGGGGTGGGCTATGGCTACACCTTC

j_call: TRBJ2-1
v_call: TRBV4-1
cdr3_length: 13
d_call: NA
cdr3_aa: CASSQALNNEQFF
cdr3_nt: TGCGCCAGCAGCCAAGCGCTAAACAATGAGCAGTTCTTC

j_call: TRBJ2-7
v_call: TRBV2
cdr3_length: 16
d_call: TRBD2
cdr3_aa: CASSEGSSGSWYEQYF
cdr3_nt: TGTGCCAGCAGTGAGGGTTCGAGCGGGAGTTGGTACGAGCAGTACTTC

j_call: TRBJ2-5
v_call: TRBV5-5
cdr3_length: 15
d_call: TRBD1
cdr3_aa: CASSFSGTGEETQYF
cdr3_nt: TGTGCCAGCAGCTTTTCCGGGACAGGGGAAGAGACCCAGTACTTC

j_call: TRBJ2-1
v_call: TRBV15
cdr3_length: 15
d_call: NA
cdr3_aa: CATSRDRAGPNEQFF
cdr3_nt: TGTGCCACCAGCAGAGATAGGGCGGGGCCAAATGAGCAGTTCTTC

j_call: TRBJ1-6
v_call: TRBV29-1
cdr3_length: 13
d_call: NA
cdr3_aa: CSVSEGGNSPLHF
cdr3_nt: TGCAGCGTTTCAGAGGGAGGGAATTCACCCCTCCACTTT

j_call: TRBJ2-5
v_call: TRBV15
cdr3_length: 14
d_call: NA
cdr3_aa: CATSRLNEAETQYF
cdr3_nt: TGTGCCACCAGCAGACTAAATGAAGCAGAGACCCAGTACTTC

j_call: TRBJ2-3
v_call: TRBV18
cdr3_length: 14
d_call: NA
cdr3_aa: CASSPGRTIDTQYF
cdr3_nt: TGTGCCAGCTCACCCGGCAGGACAATAGATACGCAGTATTTT

j_call: TRBJ2-2
v_call: TRBV7-2
cdr3_length: 15
d_call: NA
cdr3_aa: CASSLTLSRTGELFF
cdr3_nt: TGTGCCAGCAGCTTAACTCTCTCGAGGACCGGGGAGCTGTTTTTT

j_call: TRBJ2-5
v_call: TRBV18
cdr3_length: 17
d_call: TRBD2
cdr3_aa: CASSPPGTSGGEETQYF
cdr3_nt: TGTGCCAGCTCACCACCCGGGACTAGCGGGGGAGAAGAGACCCAGTACTTC

j_call: TRBJ2-5
v_call: TRBV2
cdr3_length: 16
d_call: TRBD1
cdr3_aa: CASPHSRDRDGETQYF
cdr3_nt: TGTGCCAGTCCCCATAGCCGAGACAGGGACGGGGAGACCCAGTACTTC

j_call: TRBJ1-2
v_call: TRBV18
cdr3_length: 12
d_call: NA
cdr3_aa: CASSTGYYGYTF
cdr3_nt: TGTGCCAGCTCTACGGGTTACTATGGCTACACCTTC

j_call: TRBJ1-5
v_call: TRBV5-1
cdr3_length: 16
d_call: NA
cdr3_aa: CASSLDSGGLNQPQHF
cdr3_nt: TGCGCCAGCAGCTTGGACTCCGGGGGGCTGAATCAGCCCCAGCATTTT

j_call: TRBJ2-3
v_call: TRBV7-2
cdr3_length: 15
d_call: NA
cdr3_aa: CASSPRDWGTDTQYF
cdr3_nt: TGTGCCAGCAGCCCTCGGGACTGGGGGACGGATACGCAGTATTTT

j_call: TRBJ1-6
v_call: TRBV10-3
cdr3_length: 14
d_call: NA
cdr3_aa: CAEEQGVRVSPLHF
cdr3_nt: TGTGCCGAGGAACAGGGAGTCAGAGTCTCACCCCTCCACTTT

j_call: TRBJ1-5
v_call: TRBV7-2
cdr3_length: 16
d_call: NA
cdr3_aa: CASSFQESGGNQPQHF
cdr3_nt: TGTGCCAGCAGCTTCCAGGAATCAGGGGGCAATCAGCCCCAGCATTTT

j_call: TRBJ1-2
v_call: TRBV19
cdr3_length: 17
d_call: TRBD1
cdr3_aa: CASSIYGTGTLNYGYTF
cdr3_nt: TGTGCCAGTAGTATCTACGGGACAGGAACTCTAAACTATGGCTACACCTTC

j_call: TRBJ2-3
v_call: TRBV30
cdr3_length: 13
d_call: NA
cdr3_aa: CAWSAGHTDTQYF
cdr3_nt: TGTGCCTGGAGTGCCGGACACACAGATACGCAGTATTTT

j_call: TRBJ2-3
v_call: TRBV11-2
cdr3_length: 18
d_call: NA
cdr3_aa: CASSYRTKTVGGTDTQYF
cdr3_nt: TGTGCCAGCAGCTACCGGACCAAGACGGTCGGGGGCACAGATACGCAGTATTTT

j_call: TRBJ2-7
v_call: TRBV6-1
cdr3_length: 15
d_call: NA
cdr3_aa: CASSEDDSGSYEQYF
cdr3_nt: TGTGCCAGCAGTGAAGACGATAGCGGCTCCTACGAGCAGTACTTC

j_call: TRBJ1-2
v_call: TRBV30
cdr3_length: 13
d_call: NA
cdr3_aa: CAWSVHGPGGYTF
cdr3_nt: TGTGCCTGGAGTGTACATGGGCCCGGAGGCTACACCTTC

j_call: TRBJ1-2
v_call: TRBV5-1
cdr3_length: 15
d_call: TRBD1
cdr3_aa: CASSLGTGANYGYTF
cdr3_nt: TGCGCCAGCAGCTTGGGGACAGGCGCTAACTATGGCTACACCTTC

j_call: TRBJ2-2
v_call: TRBV7-3
cdr3_length: 18
d_call: TRBD1
cdr3_aa: CASSPFKTGTVNTGELFF
cdr3_nt: TGTGCCAGCAGCCCTTTTAAGACAGGGACGGTGAACACCGGGGAGCTGTTTTTT

j_call: TRBJ1-1
v_call: TRBV19
cdr3_length: 15
d_call: TRBD1
cdr3_aa: CASSIVDRGGTEAFF
cdr3_nt: TGTGCCAGTAGTATAGTAGACAGGGGGGGCACTGAAGCTTTCTTT

j_call: TRBJ1-2
v_call: TRBV19
cdr3_length: 15
d_call: NA
cdr3_aa: CASSIGWAGNYGYTF
cdr3_nt: TGTGCCAGTAGTATAGGTTGGGCAGGAAACTATGGCTACACCTTC

j_call: TRBJ1-2
v_call: TRBV4-1
cdr3_length: 16
d_call: NA
cdr3_aa: CASSQVPPGGRYGYTF
cdr3_nt: TGCGCCAGCAGCCAAGTCCCGCCCGGGGGACGCTATGGCTACACCTTC

j_call: TRBJ2-7
v_call: TRBV7-2
cdr3_length: 15
d_call: TRBD1
cdr3_aa: CASSKTGTELDEQYF
cdr3_nt: TGTGCCAGCAGTAAAACCGGGACAGAGCTCGACGAGCAGTACTTC

j_call: TRBJ2-5
v_call: TRBV10-1
cdr3_length: 13
d_call: TRBD2
cdr3_aa: CASRAGVKETQYF
cdr3_nt: TGCGCCAGCAGGGCGGGAGTCAAAGAGACCCAGTACTTC

j_call: TRBJ1-6
v_call: TRBV6-5
cdr3_length: 16
d_call: TRBD1
cdr3_aa: CASSYSLGTGDSPLHF
cdr3_nt: TGTGCCAGCAGTTACTCTTTGGGGACAGGGGATTCACCCCTCCACTTT

j_call: TRBJ2-5
v_call: TRBV7-8
cdr3_length: 17
d_call: TRBD2
cdr3_aa: CASSLSVGSSGAGTQYF
cdr3_nt: TGTGCCAGCAGCTTATCCGTAGGTTCGAGCGGGGCTGGAACCCAGTACTTC

j_call: TRBJ2-5
v_call: TRBV6-5
cdr3_length: 15
d_call: TRBD2
cdr3_aa: CASSYDPAGAETQYF
cdr3_nt: TGTGCCAGCAGTTACGATCCAGCGGGAGCAGAGACCCAGTACTTC

j_call: TRBJ2-1
v_call: TRBV7-2
cdr3_length: 13
d_call: NA
cdr3_aa: CASSLTVDNEQFF
cdr3_nt: TGTGCCAGCAGCTTAACCGTAGACAATGAGCAGTTCTTC

j_call: TRBJ2-5
v_call: TRBV7-2
cdr3_length: 14
d_call: NA
cdr3_aa: CASSLRGDGETQYF
cdr3_nt: TGTGCCAGCAGCTTAAGGGGTGATGGAGAGACCCAGTACTTC

j_call: TRBJ2-7
v_call: TRBV6-5
cdr3_length: 14
d_call: TRBD2
cdr3_aa: CASSYSSGRLKQYF
cdr3_nt: TGTGCCAGCAGTTACTCTAGCGGGAGGCTAAAGCAGTACTTC

j_call: TRBJ1-2
v_call: TRBV16
cdr3_length: 14
d_call: TRBD1
cdr3_aa: CASSQLAGGDGYTF
cdr3_nt: TGTGCCAGCAGCCAATTGGCAGGGGGTGATGGCTACACCTTC

j_call: TRBJ1-1
v_call: TRBV2
cdr3_length: 12
d_call: NA
cdr3_aa: CASSFQGSEAFF
cdr3_nt: TGTGCCAGCAGTTTCCAGGGTTCTGAAGCTTTCTTT

j_call: TRBJ2-2
v_call: TRBV5-1
cdr3_length: 19
d_call: TRBD2
cdr3_aa: CASSFVGLAGTRNTGELFF
cdr3_nt: TGCGCCAGCAGCTTTGTCGGACTAGCGGGAACCAGGAACACCGGGGAGCTGTTTTTT

j_call: TRBJ1-5
v_call: TRBV27
cdr3_length: 15
d_call: TRBD1
cdr3_aa: CASSYDRGQGQPQHF
cdr3_nt: TGTGCCAGCAGTTATGACAGGGGGCAAGGTCAGCCCCAGCATTTT

j_call: TRBJ1-1
v_call: TRBV6-5
cdr3_length: 14
d_call: NA
cdr3_aa: CASSYSSGPTEAFF
cdr3_nt: TGTGCCAGCAGTTACTCGTCAGGGCCCACTGAAGCTTTCTTT

j_call: TRBJ2-7
v_call: TRBV7-6
cdr3_length: 14
d_call: NA
cdr3_aa: CASSLGGVPYEQYF
cdr3_nt: TGTGCCAGCAGCTTAGGAGGAGTTCCCTACGAGCAGTACTTC

j_call: TRBJ2-7
v_call: TRBV6-5
cdr3_length: 14
d_call: TRBD1
cdr3_aa: CASRKGQGFYEQYF
cdr3_nt: TGTGCCAGCAGAAAGGGACAGGGGTTCTACGAGCAGTACTTC

j_call: TRBJ1-5
v_call: TRBV7-2
cdr3_length: 14
d_call: NA
cdr3_aa: CASSFGTLNQPQHF
cdr3_nt: TGTGCCAGCAGCTTCGGGACACTCAATCAGCCCCAGCATTTT

j_call: TRBJ2-1
v_call: TRBV19
cdr3_length: 16
d_call: TRBD2
cdr3_aa: CASSQSGTNSYNEQFF
cdr3_nt: TGTGCCAGTAGTCAATCCGGGACTAACAGCTACAATGAGCAGTTCTTC

j_call: TRBJ2-3
v_call: TRBV10-3
cdr3_length: 11
d_call: TRBD1
cdr3_aa: CAAGDSHTQYF
cdr3_nt: TGTGCCGCCGGGGACAGCCATACGCAGTATTTT

j_call: TRBJ2-1
v_call: TRBV29-1
cdr3_length: 13
d_call: TRBD1
cdr3_aa: CSVARTGIDEQFF
cdr3_nt: TGCAGCGTTGCCCGGACAGGGATTGATGAGCAGTTCTTC

j_call: TRBJ1-2
v_call: TRBV11-2
cdr3_length: 15
d_call: NA
cdr3_aa: CASSTGRGNNYGYTF
cdr3_nt: TGTGCCAGCAGCACAGGAAGAGGAAATAACTATGGCTACACCTTC

j_call: TRBJ1-2
v_call: TRBV28
cdr3_length: 13
d_call: NA
cdr3_aa: CASSPPGLYGYTF
cdr3_nt: TGTGCCAGCAGCCCCCCGGGACTTTATGGCTACACCTTC

j_call: TRBJ2-5
v_call: TRBV12-5
cdr3_length: 21
d_call: TRBD2
cdr3_aa: CASGLELGPREGSGGQETQYF
cdr3_nt: TGTGCTAGTGGTTTGGAACTCGGGCCCAGGGAGGGGAGCGGAGGACAAGAGACCCAGTACTTC

j_call: TRBJ1-1
v_call: TRBV6-5
cdr3_length: 15
d_call: TRBD1
cdr3_aa: CASSLSRGQATEAFF
cdr3_nt: TGTGCCAGCAGCTTAAGCAGGGGGCAGGCGACTGAAGCTTTCTTT